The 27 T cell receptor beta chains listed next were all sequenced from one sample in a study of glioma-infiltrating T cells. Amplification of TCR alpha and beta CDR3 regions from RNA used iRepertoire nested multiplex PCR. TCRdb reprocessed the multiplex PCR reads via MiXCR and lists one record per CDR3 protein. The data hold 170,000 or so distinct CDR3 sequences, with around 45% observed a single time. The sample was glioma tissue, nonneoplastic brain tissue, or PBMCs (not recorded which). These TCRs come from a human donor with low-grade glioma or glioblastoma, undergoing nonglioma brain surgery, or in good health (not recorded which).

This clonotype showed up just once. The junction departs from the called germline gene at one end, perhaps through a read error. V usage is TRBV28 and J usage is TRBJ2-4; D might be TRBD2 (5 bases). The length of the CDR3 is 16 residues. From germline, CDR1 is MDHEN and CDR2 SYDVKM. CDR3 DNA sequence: TGTACCAGCAGTTTCCCCGGAAGCGGAGCCAAAAACATTCAGTACTTC. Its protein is CTSSFPGSGAKNIQYF.

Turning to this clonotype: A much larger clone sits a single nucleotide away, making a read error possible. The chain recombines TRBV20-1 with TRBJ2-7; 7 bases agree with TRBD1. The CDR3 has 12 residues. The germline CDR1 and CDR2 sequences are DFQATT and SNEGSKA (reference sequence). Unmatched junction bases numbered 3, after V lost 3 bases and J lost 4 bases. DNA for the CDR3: TGCAGTGCTAGGGGGACAGCTTACGAGCAGTACTTC. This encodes CSARGTAYEQYF.

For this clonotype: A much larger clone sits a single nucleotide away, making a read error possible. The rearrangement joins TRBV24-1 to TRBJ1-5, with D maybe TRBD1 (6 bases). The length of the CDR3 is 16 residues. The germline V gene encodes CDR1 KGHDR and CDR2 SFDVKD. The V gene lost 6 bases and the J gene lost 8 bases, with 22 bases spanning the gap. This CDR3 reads CATSRSGGAGDKPQHF. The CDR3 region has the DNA TGTGCCACCAGTCGATCCGGGGGCGCAGGCGATAAGCCCCAGCATTTT.

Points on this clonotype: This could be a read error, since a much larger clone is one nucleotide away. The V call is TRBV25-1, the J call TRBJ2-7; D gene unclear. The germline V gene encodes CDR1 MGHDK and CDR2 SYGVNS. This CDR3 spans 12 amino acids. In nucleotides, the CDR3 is TGTGCCAGCAGTGAAAACCCCTACGAGCAGTGCTTC. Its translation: CASSENPYEQCF.

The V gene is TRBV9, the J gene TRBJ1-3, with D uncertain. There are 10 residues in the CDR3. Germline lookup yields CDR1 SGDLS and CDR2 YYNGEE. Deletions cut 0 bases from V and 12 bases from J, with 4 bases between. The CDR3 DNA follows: TGTGCCAGCAGCGTAGCGGTCATATATTTT. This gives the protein CASSVAVIYF.

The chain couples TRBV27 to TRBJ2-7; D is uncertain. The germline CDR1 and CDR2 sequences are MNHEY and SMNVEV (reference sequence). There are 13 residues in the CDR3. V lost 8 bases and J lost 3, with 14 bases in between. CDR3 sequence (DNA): TGTGCCAGCTCATTGCTGGATAACTACGAGCAGTACTTC. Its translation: CASSLLDNYEQYF.

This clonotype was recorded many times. This CDR3 is CASSLGGQGQETQYF. The CDR3 coding sequence is TGTGCCAGCAGTTTAGGAGGACAGGGGCAAGAGACCCAGTACTTC. The V and J genes are TRBV28 and TRBJ2-5, with 9 bases fitting TRBD1. V was clipped by 2 bases and J by 2 bases; unmatched bases: 3. CDR1 MDHEN and CDR2 SYDVKM come from the germline V gene. This CDR3 has 15 residues.

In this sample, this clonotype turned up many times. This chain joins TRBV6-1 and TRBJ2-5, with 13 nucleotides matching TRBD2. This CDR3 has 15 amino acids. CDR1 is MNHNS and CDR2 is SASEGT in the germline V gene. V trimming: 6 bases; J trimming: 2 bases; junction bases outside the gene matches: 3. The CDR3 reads CASRRTSGSQETQYF. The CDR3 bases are TGTGCCAGCAGAAGGACTAGCGGGAGTCAAGAGACCCAGTACTTC.

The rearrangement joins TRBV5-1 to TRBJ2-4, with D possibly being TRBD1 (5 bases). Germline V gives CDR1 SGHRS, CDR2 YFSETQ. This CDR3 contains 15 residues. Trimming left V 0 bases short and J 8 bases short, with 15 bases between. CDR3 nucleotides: TGCGCCAGCAGCTTGGTACCAGACAGAAAAGACATTCAGTACTTC. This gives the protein CASSLVPDRKDIQYF.

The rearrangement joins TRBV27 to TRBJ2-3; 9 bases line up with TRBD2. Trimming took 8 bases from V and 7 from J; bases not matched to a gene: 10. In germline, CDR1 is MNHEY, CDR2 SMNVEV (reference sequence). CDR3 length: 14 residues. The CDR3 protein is CASRASGNGHTQYF. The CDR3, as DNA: TGTGCCAGCCGGGCTAGCGGGAATGGTCATACGCAGTATTTT.

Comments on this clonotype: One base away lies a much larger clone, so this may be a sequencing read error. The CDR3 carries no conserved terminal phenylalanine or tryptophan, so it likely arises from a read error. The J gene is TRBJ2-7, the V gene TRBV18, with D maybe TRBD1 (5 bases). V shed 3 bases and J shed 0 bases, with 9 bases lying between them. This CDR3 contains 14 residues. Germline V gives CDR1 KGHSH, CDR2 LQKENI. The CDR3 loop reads CASSPDRSSYEQYL. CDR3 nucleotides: TGTGCCAGCTCACCCGACAGAAGCTCCTACGAGCAGTACCTC.

CDR3 nucleotides: TGCGCCAGCAGAAACTACCGGACTAGCGGGAGTTCTGGTGAGCAGTTCTTC. It encodes CASRNYRTSGSSGEQFF. This chain connects TRBV5-1 to TRBJ2-1; 13 nucleotides align to TRBD2. V lost 5 bases, J lost 9 bases, and 14 bases stayed unmatched. The CDR3 is 17 residues long. Per the germline V gene, CDR1 is SGHRS and CDR2 is YFSETQ. Filled out from reference TRBV5-1 and TRBJ2-1, the complete variable domain reads KAGVTQTPRYLIKTRGQQVTLSCSPISGHRSVSWYQQTPGQGLQFLFEYFSETQRNKGNFPGRFSGRQFSNSRSEMNVSTLELGDSALYLCASRNYRTSGSSGEQFFGPGTRLTVL.

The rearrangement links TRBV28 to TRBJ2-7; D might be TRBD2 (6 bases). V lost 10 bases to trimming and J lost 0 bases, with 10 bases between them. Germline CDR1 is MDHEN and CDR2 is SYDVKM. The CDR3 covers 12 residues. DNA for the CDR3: TGTGCCACCAAGGACTACTCCTACGAGCAGTACTTC. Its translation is CATKDYSYEQYF.

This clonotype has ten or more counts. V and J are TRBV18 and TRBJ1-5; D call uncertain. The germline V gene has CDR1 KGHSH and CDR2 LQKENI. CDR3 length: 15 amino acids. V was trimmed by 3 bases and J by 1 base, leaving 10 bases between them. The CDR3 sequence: CASSPDGKSNQPQHF. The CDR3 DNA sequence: TGTGCCAGCTCACCCGACGGCAAAAGCAATCAGCCCCAGCATTTT. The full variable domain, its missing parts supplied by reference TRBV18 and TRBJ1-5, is NAGVMQNPRHLVRRRGQEARLRCSPMKGHSHVYWYRQLPEEGLKFMVYLQKENIIDESGMPKERFSAEFPKEGPSILRIQQVVRGDSAAYFCASSPDGKSNQPQHFGDGTRLSIL.

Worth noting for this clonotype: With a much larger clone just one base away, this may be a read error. The CDR3 spells CARRPSGSSEQYF. The CDR3 DNA reads TGTGCCAGACGGCCCAGCGGGAGCTCCGAGCAGTACTTC. This sequence joins TRBV27 and TRBJ2-7; the match to TRBD2 covers 8 bases. Germline CDR1 reads MNHEY; CDR2 reads SMNVEV (reference sequence). With 9 bases clipped from V and 6 bases from J, the junction kept 10 bases outside the gene matches. This CDR3 spans 13 amino acids.

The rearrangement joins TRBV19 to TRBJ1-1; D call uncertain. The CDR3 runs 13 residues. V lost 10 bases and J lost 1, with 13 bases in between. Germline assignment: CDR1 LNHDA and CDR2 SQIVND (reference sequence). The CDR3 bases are TGTGCCATCGGATCCTGGGGGAACACTGAAGCTTTCTTT. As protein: CAIGSWGNTEAFF.

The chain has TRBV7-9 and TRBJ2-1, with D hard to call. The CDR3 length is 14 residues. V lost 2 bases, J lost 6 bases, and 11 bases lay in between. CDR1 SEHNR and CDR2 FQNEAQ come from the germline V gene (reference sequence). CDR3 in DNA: TGTGCCAGCAGCTTATCTCTGGAGTGCAATGAGCAGTTCTTC. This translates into CASSLSLECNEQFF.

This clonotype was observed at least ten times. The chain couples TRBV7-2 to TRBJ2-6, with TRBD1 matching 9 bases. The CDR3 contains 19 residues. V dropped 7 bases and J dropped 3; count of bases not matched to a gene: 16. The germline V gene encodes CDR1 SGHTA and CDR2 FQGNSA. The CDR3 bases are TGTGCCAGCACCCCAAGGTGGCGGGGACAGGGTTTTGGGGCCAACGTCCTGACTTTC. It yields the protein CASTPRWRGQGFGANVLTF.

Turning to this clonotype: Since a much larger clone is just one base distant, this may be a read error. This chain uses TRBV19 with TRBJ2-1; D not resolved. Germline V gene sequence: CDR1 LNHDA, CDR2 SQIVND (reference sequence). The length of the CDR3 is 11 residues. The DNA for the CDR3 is TGTGCCAGTAGGTCAGTTGAAGAGCAGTCCTTC. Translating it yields CASRSVEEQSF.

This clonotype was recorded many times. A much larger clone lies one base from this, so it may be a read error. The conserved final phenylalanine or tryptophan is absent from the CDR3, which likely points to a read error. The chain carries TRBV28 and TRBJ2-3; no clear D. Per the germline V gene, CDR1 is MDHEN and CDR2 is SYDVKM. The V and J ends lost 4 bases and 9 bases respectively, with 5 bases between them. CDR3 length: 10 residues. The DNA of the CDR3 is TGTGCCAGCAGTTATATGACGCAGTATCTT. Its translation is CASSYMTQYL.

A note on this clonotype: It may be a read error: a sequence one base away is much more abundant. The CDR3 DNA sequence: TGTGCCAGCAGTTACTCGCTCGGGGGGACCAACTACGAGCAGTACTTC. Translating it yields CASSYSLGGTNYEQYF. V and J are TRBV6-6 and TRBJ2-7; 7 bases align to TRBD2. The V and J ends lost 0 bases and 3 bases, in that order; junction bases with no gene match: 8. In germline, CDR1 is MNHNY, CDR2 SVGAGI (reference sequence). This CDR3 is built from 16 residues.

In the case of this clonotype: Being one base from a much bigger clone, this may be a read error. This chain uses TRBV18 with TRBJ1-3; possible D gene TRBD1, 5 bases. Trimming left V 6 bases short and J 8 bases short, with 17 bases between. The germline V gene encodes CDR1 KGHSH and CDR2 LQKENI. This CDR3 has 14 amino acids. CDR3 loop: CASSQDRTGHTIYF. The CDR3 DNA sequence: TGTGCCAGCTCGCAAGACCGGACGGGGCACACCATATATTTT.

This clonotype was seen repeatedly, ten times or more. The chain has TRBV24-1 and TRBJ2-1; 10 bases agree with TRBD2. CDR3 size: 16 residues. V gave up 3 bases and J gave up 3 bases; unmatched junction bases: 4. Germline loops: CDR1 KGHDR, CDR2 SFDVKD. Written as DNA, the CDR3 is TGTGCCACCAGTGATCTAGCGGGAGAGGGCTACAATGAGCAGTTCTTC. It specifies CATSDLAGEGYNEQFF.

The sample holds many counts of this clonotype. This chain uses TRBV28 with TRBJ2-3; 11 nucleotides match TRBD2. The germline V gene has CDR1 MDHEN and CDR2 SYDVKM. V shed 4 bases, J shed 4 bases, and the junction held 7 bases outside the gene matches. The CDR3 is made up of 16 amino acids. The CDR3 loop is CASSSLAGGPSDTQYF. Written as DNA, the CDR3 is TGTGCCAGCAGTTCATTAGCGGGAGGGCCTTCAGATACGCAGTATTTT.

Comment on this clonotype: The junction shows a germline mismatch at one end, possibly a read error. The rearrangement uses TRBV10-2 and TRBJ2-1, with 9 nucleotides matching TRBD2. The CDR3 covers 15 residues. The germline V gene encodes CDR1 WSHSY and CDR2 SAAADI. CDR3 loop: CASSQLAGGPHEQFF. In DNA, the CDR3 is TGTGCCAGCAGTCAACTGGCGGGAGGGCCCCATGAGCAGTTCTTC.

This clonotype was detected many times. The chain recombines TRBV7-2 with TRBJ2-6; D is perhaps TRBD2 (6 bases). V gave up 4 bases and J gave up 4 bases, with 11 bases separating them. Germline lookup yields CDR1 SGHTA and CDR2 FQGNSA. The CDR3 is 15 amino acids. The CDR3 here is CASSWGTSGANVLTF. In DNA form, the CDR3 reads TGTGCCAGCAGCTGGGGGACTTCAGGGGCCAACGTCCTGACTTTC.

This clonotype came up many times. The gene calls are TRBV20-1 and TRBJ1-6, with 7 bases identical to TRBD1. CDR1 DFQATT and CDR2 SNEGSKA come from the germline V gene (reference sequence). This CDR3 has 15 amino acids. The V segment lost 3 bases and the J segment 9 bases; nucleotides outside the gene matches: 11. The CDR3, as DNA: TGCAGTGCTAGCTTCTCCGGGACAGCGAGTTCACCCCTCCACTTT. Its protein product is CSASFSGTASSPLHF.